This is a list of T cell receptor beta chains from one sample in a study of blood T cell repertoires in COVID-19. The repertoire was sequenced with immunoSEQ multiplex PCR; TCRdb's copy has only in-frame clones and lacks some. This sample yields approximately 170,000 clones, of which 88% are seen a single time; roughly 10% belongs to the top ten. The sequencing input was PBMCs or T cells enriched from blood (not recorded which). The source of these receptors is a woman between 18 and 29 years old who had recovered from COVID-19. Each CDR3 is given with its conserved first and last residue. Fields, in order: V gene, D gene, J gene, clone size, CDR3 DNA, CDR3 protein. D genes are given only for firm matches. Size values are once, few and many counts, or a class for expanded clones, and some rows have none.

v_call: TRBV10-3; d_call: NA; j_call: TRBJ1-5; clone_size: NA; cdr3_nt: TGTGCCATCAGTGATGGTCGGCAGGTTAGCAATCAGCCCCAGCATTTT; cdr3_aa: CAISDGRQVSNQPQHF
v_call: TRBV5-5; d_call: NA; j_call: TRBJ2-1; clone_size: NA; cdr3_nt: TGTGCCAGCAGCCCCGACCGGCTCAGGGGATACAATGAGCAGTTCTTC; cdr3_aa: CASSPDRLRGYNEQFF
v_call: TRBV4-2; d_call: TRBD1; j_call: TRBJ1-3; clone_size: NA; cdr3_nt: TGTGCCAGCAGCCAAGGAAGGGACAGGAGACACCTCTCTGGAAACACCATATATTTT; cdr3_aa: CASSQGRDRRHLSGNTIYF
v_call: TRBV28; d_call: TRBD1; j_call: TRBJ2-7; clone_size: NA; cdr3_nt: TGTGCCAGCAAGAAAAAGGGGGACAGGGCCAGCGAGCGACCCTACGAGCAGTACTTC; cdr3_aa: CASKKKGDRASERPYEQYF
v_call: TRBV30; d_call: NA; j_call: TRBJ1-2; clone_size: NA; cdr3_nt: TGTGCCTGGAGTGTAATTAGTGTTAACTATGGCTACACCTTC; cdr3_aa: CAWSVISVNYGYTF
v_call: TRBV19; d_call: TRBD1; j_call: TRBJ1-5; clone_size: NA; cdr3_nt: TGTGCCAGTAGTGATCAGGGACAGGTGAATCAGCCCCAGCATTTT; cdr3_aa: CASSDQGQVNQPQHF
v_call: TRBV29-1; d_call: NA; j_call: TRBJ1-1; clone_size: once; cdr3_nt: TGCAGCGTCCAGAACACTGAAGCTTTCTTT; cdr3_aa: CSVQNTEAFF
v_call: TRBV14; d_call: NA; j_call: TRBJ1-2; clone_size: NA; cdr3_nt: TGTGCCAGCAGGCCAAGCGGCGGGTATGGCTACACCTTC; cdr3_aa: CASRPSGGYGYTF
v_call: TRBV5-4; d_call: TRBD1; j_call: TRBJ2-5; clone_size: NA; cdr3_nt: TGTGCCAGCAGCGCAGGGACAGGGGGCGGGATAGAGACCCAGTACTTC; cdr3_aa: CASSAGTGGGIETQYF
v_call: TRBV5-4; d_call: TRBD2; j_call: TRBJ2-2; clone_size: NA; cdr3_nt: TGTGCCAGCAGCTCCGGACTAGCGGGGACGAACACCGGGGAGCTGTTTTTT; cdr3_aa: CASSSGLAGTNTGELFF
v_call: TRBV5-4; d_call: NA; j_call: TRBJ2-2; clone_size: NA; cdr3_nt: TGTGCCAGCAGCCCAGGCACCGGGGAGCTGTTTTTT; cdr3_aa: CASSPGTGELFF
v_call: TRBV5-6; d_call: NA; j_call: TRBJ1-3; clone_size: NA; cdr3_nt: TGTGCCAGCAGCTCCTGGGGGGGAACTGGAAACACCATATATTTT; cdr3_aa: CASSSWGGTGNTIYF
v_call: TRBV7-8; d_call: TRBD2; j_call: TRBJ2-1; clone_size: NA; cdr3_nt: TGTGCCAGCAGCACCGGGACTAGTCGTTTTAATGAGCAGTTCTTC; cdr3_aa: CASSTGTSRFNEQFF
v_call: TRBV10-1; d_call: TRBD2; j_call: TRBJ2-7; clone_size: NA; cdr3_nt: TGCGCCAGCAGTGAGTCGACTAGCGGGGGTTTCGACGAGCAGTACTTC; cdr3_aa: CASSESTSGGFDEQYF
v_call: TRBV19; d_call: TRBD2; j_call: TRBJ2-1; clone_size: NA; cdr3_nt: TGTGCCAGTAGTCAAAGCGGGGGAGGATACAATGAGCAGTTCTTC; cdr3_aa: CASSQSGGGYNEQFF